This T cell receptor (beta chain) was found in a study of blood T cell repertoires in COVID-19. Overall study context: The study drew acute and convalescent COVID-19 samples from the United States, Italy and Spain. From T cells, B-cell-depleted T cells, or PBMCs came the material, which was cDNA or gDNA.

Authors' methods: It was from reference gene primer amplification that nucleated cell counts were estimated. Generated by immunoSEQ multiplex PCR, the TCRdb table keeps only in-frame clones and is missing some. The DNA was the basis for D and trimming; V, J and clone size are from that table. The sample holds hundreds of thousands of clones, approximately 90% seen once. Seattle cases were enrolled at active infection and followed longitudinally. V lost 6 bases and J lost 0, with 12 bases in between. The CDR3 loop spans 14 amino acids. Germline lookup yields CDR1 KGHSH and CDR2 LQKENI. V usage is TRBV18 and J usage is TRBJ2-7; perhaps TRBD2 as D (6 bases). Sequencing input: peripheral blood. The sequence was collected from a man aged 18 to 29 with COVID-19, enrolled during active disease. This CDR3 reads CASSPGLISYEQYF. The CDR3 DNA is TGTGCCAGCTCGCCGGGACTGATCTCCTACGAGCAGTACTTC.